Following are 10 T cell receptor beta chains from one sample sequenced in a study of blood T cell repertoires in COVID-19. Sequencing was performed with immunoSEQ multiplex PCR; in TCRdb, only in-frame clones are kept and a portion is missing. The repertoire has about 230,000 clones, about 90% of them found once; the top ten carry less than 15%. The sequenced sample consisted of peripheral blood. These receptors originate from a woman in her late teens or twenties who had recovered from COVID-19.

The chain uses TRBV27 and TRBJ2-7; D might be TRBD2 (6 bases). V was shortened by 10 bases and J by 6 bases, with 16 bases between the two germline ends. The V gene's germline CDR1 is MNHEY and CDR2 SMNVEV (reference sequence). This CDR3 comprises 12 residues. CDR3 protein: CATETGGGEQYF. In DNA, the CDR3 is TGTGCCACTGAAACCGGGGGAGGCGAGCAGTACTTC.

This sequence joins TRBV11-2 and TRBJ2-7; 8 nucleotides align to TRBD1. This CDR3 is built from 15 residues. Per germline, CDR1 SGHAT and CDR2 FQNNGV. V lost 0 bases and J lost 0; bases outside the gene matches: 1. CDR3 sequence: CASSLETGDSYEQYF. The DNA of the CDR3 is TGTGCCAGCAGCTTAGAGACAGGGGACTCCTACGAGCAGTACTTC.

The table lists this clone with a count of one. CDR3 sequence reads: CASSSGGGSADTQYF. In DNA form, the CDR3 reads TGTGCCAGCAGCTCGGGCGGGGGAAGTGCAGATACGCAGTATTTT. The chain recombines TRBV7-3 with TRBJ2-3, with 7 bases matching TRBD2. Unmatched junction bases numbered 8, after V lost 4 bases and J lost 4 bases. Per the germline V gene, CDR1 is SGHTA and CDR2 is FQGTGA. The CDR3 length is 15 residues.

This clone appeared a single time. The chain recombines TRBV18 with TRBJ1-6; 7 positions match TRBD1. The V and J ends lost 8 bases and 6 bases, in that order; junction bases with no gene match: 4. CDR3 length: 13 amino acids. Germline CDR1 KGHSH, CDR2 LQKENI. The CDR3 coding sequence is TGTGCCAGCGCGACAGGGATTAATTCACCCCTCCACTTT. Its translation is CASATGINSPLHF.

This chain links TRBV5-1 with TRBJ1-2; no definite D call. The V end lost 0 bases, the J end lost 4 bases, and 7 bases lay between the germline ends. Per germline, CDR1 SGHRS and CDR2 YFSETQ. The CDR3 spans 13 residues. The CDR3 sequence is CASSLVSGYGYTF. DNA for the CDR3: TGCGCCAGCAGCTTGGTTTCAGGCTATGGCTACACCTTC.

The V call is TRBV5-1, the J call TRBJ2-3; TRBD1 matches 7 bases. CDR1 and CDR2 from the germline V gene are SGHRS and YFSETQ. The CDR3 runs to 14 residues. The J segment lost 3 bases and the V segment lost 3 bases, leaving 4 bases of the junction unmatched. This CDR3 is CASSSQGVTDTQYF. The CDR3 region has the DNA TGCGCCAGCAGCTCCCAGGGGGTAACAGATACGCAGTATTTT.

This clone came up once. The chain joins TRBV7-9 to TRBJ2-2, with 8 bases aligning to TRBD1. This CDR3 is 14 amino acids long. The trim removed 2 bases at V and 6 bases at J, leaving 2 bases unmatched. Germline CDR1 SEHNR, CDR2 FQNEAQ (reference sequence). The chain's CDR3 is CASSLQGASGELFF. CDR3 nucleotide sequence: TGTGCCAGCAGCTTACAGGGGGCGTCCGGGGAGCTGTTTTTT. Based on the CDR3 plus reference TRBV7-9 and TRBJ2-2, the full variable domain is DTGVSQNPRHKITKRGQNVTFRCDPISEHNRLYWYRQTLGQGPEFLTYFQNEAQLEKSRLLSDRFSAERPKGSFSTLEIQRTEQGDSAMYLCASSLQGASGELFFGEGSRLTVL.

The V and J genes are TRBV7-6 and TRBJ1-3; 8 bases fit TRBD1. V shed 5 bases, J shed 2 bases, and the junction held 5 bases outside the gene matches. From germline, CDR1 is SGHVS and CDR2 FNYEAQ. This CDR3 is built from 15 residues. CDR3 nucleotide sequence: TGTGCCAGCAGCCTCGGGACAGGAGCTGGAAACACCATATATTTT. It specifies CASSLGTGAGNTIYF.

This chain connects TRBV7-2 to TRBJ1-1, with TRBD1 identical over 7 bases. Germline lookup yields CDR1 SGHTA and CDR2 FQGNSA. This CDR3 comprises 14 residues. After removal of 1 base from V and 8 bases from J, the junction contained 7 bases not matched to a gene. CDR3 bases: TGTGCCAGCAGCTTAGATCTCGGGACAGCCGAAGCTTTCTTT. It yields the protein CASSLDLGTAEAFF.

The table lists this clone with a few counts. This chain connects TRBV19 to TRBJ2-7; possibly TRBD2 for D (5 bases). CDR3 size: 16 residues. Germline V gene data show CDR1 as LNHDA and CDR2 as SQIVND (reference sequence). V dropped 0 bases and J dropped 3 bases, with 15 bases sitting between them. The CDR3 DNA follows: TGTGCCAGTAGTATAGAATCCCCTGGCGGGTTCTACGAGCAGTACTTC. Protein product: CASSIESPGGFYEQYF. The whole variable domain, remainder taken from reference TRBV19 and TRBJ2-7, is DGGITQSPKYLFRKEGQNVTLSCEQNLNHDAMYWYRQDPGQGLRLIYYSQIVNDFQKGDIAEGYSVSREKKESFPLTVTSAQKNPTAFYLCASSIESPGGFYEQYFGPGTRLTVT.